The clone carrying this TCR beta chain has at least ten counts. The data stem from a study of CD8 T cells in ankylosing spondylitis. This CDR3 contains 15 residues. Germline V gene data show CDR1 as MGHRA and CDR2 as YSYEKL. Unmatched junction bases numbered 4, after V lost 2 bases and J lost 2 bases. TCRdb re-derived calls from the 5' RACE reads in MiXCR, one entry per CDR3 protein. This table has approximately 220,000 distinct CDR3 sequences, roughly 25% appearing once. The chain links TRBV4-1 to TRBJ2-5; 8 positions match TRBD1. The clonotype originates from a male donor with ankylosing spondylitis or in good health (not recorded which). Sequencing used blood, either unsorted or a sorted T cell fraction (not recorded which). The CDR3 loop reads CASSQPDRVQETQYF. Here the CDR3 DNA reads TGCGCCAGCAGCCAACCGGACAGGGTTCAAGAGACCCAGTACTTC.